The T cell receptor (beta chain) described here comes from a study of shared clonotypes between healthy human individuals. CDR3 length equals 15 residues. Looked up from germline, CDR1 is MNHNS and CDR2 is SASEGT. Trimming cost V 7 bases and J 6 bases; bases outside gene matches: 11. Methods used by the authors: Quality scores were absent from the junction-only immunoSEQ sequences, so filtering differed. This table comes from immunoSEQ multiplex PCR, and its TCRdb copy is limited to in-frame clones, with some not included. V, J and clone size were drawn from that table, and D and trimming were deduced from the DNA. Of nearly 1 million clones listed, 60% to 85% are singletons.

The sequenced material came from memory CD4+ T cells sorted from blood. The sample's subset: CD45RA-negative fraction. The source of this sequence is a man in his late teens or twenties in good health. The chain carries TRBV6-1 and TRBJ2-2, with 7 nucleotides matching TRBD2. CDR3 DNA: TGTGCCAGCACGCGGGCGGGAGTCAGAGCCGGGGAGCTGTTTTTT. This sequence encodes CASTRAGVRAGELFF.